Shown below are 23 T cell receptor beta chains from a single sample sequenced in a study of tumor-infiltrating lymphocytes in primary liver carcinoma. The source of the blood RNA was unsorted whole blood, and germline DNA was extracted as well. Researchers generated TCR beta cDNA from approximately 520 ng of total RNA, relying on a constant-region primer. It was through three nested multiplex PCR rounds of slightly modified ARM-PCR that TCR beta libraries arose. TRBV1-TRBV30 forward and Cbeta reverse primers drove the first two roughly 10-cycle rounds. TCRdb itself ran the multiplex PCR reads through MiXCR, one entry per CDR3 protein. This sample yields about 210,000 distinct CDR3 sequences, of which around three fifths are seen a single time; roughly 6.8% belongs to the top ten. Material: peripheral blood. Every receptor here comes from an older woman with primary liver carcinoma and hepatitis B virus infection.

This clonotype showed up many times. The chain employs TRBV6-1 and TRBJ2-1; 7 nucleotides align to TRBD2. Germline assignment: CDR1 MNHNS and CDR2 SASEGT. This CDR3 contains 15 residues. J lost 5 bases, V lost 6 bases, and 10 bases had no gene match. The CDR3 reads CASRGEAGVNNEQFF. CDR3 in DNA: TGTGCCAGCAGGGGCGAGGCGGGAGTGAACAATGAGCAGTTCTTC.

The chain links TRBV13 to TRBJ2-3; 10 positions match TRBD2. CDR1 and CDR2 from the germline V gene are PRHDT and FYEKMQ (reference sequence). The CDR3 spans 17 residues. With 3 bases clipped from V and 1 base from J, the junction kept 7 bases outside the gene matches. For the CDR3, the DNA is TGTGCCAGCAGCTTGACGTCCGGGACTAGCGGCACAGATACGCAGTATTTT. Translation: CASSLTSGTSGTDTQYF.

This clonotype has a count of ten or more. The chain recombines TRBV12-3 or TRBV12-4 with TRBJ1-2, with D uncertain. Trimming pared 2 bases from V and 7 bases from J, leaving 14 bases between. The CDR3 length is 14 residues. CDR3 DNA: TGTGCCAGCAGTTTAATGAGAGGCAAGGGTGGCTACACCTTC. As protein: CASSLMRGKGGYTF.

V gene TRBV11-3 combines with J gene TRBJ2-3; 9 nucleotides match TRBD2. The germline V gene has CDR1 SGHNT and CDR2 YENEEA. The trim removed 5 bases at V and 3 bases at J, leaving 15 bases unmatched. The CDR3 spans 18 residues. The CDR3 coding sequence is TGTGCCAGCAGCCGTTGGGTAGCGGGAGAAGATAATACAGATACGCAGTATTTT. The encoded protein is CASSRWVAGEDNTDTQYF.

The table lists this clonotype with a few counts. The chain uses TRBV10-2 and TRBJ1-1, with TRBD1 matching over 7 bases. The V gene end was trimmed by 6 bases and the J gene end by 0 bases; junction bases not matched to a gene: 4. Germline loops: CDR1 WSHSY, CDR2 SAAADI. The length of the CDR3 is 14 residues. CDR3 bases: TGCGCCAGCAGGACAGGGTCCATGAACACTGAAGCTTTCTTT. This gives the protein CASRTGSMNTEAFF.

Concerning this clonotype: One base away lies a much larger clone, so this may be a sequencing read error. The chain is built from TRBV29-1 and TRBJ2-3, with TRBD1 identical over 9 bases. The CDR3 length is 15 residues. Germline CDR1 is SQVTM and CDR2 is ANQGSEA. The J segment lost 2 bases and the V segment lost 8 bases, leaving 11 bases of the junction unmatched. The CDR3 DNA is TGCAGCCTCCCATCGGACAGGGGTCACACAGATACGCAGTATTTT. It codes for CSLPSDRGHTDTQYF.

To note about this clonotype: A read error may produce the germline difference seen at one junction end. The chain uses TRBV10-3 and TRBJ2-2; D might be TRBD2 (5 bases). The CDR3 has 12 amino acids. The germline V gene encodes CDR1 ENHRY and CDR2 SYGVKD. DNA for the CDR3: TGTGTCATCAGAAATCGACCCGGGGAGCTGTTCTTT. It translates to CVIRNRPGELFF.

With respect to this clonotype: Since no conserved phenylalanine or tryptophan closes the CDR3, a read error is the likely cause. This sequence joins TRBV6-5 and TRBJ1-5, with TRBD1 identical over 7 bases. V lost 6 bases, J lost 4 bases, and 6 bases stayed unmatched. Germline assignment: CDR1 MNHEY and CDR2 SVGAGI. The CDR3 is 14 amino acids. DNA of the CDR3: TGTGCCAGCAGCCAGGGGACAGCGAATCAGCCCCAGCATCTT. Translating it yields CASSQGTANQPQHL.

The V call is TRBV6-2 or TRBV6-3, the J call TRBJ2-1, with D unresolved. Per the germline V gene, CDR1 is MNHEY and CDR2 is SVGEGT. Deletions cut 2 bases from V and 13 bases from J, with 33 bases between. The CDR3 is 19 amino acids. CDR3 in DNA: TGTGCCAGCAGTTACCCTGGATGTGTGTCGGCTGGCTCCTACAATAAACAGTTCTTC. Amino acids: CASSYPGCVSAGSYNKQFF.

Turning to this clonotype: Being one base from a much bigger clone, this may be a read error. The chain links TRBV6-6 to TRBJ2-7; D unclear. Deletions cut 5 bases from V and 3 bases from J, with 11 bases between. CDR1 is MNHNY and CDR2 is SVGAGI in the germline V gene (reference sequence). CDR3 length: 13 residues. The CDR3 DNA reads as TGTGCCAGCAGTCGAATGCCCTTCTACGAGCAGTACTTC. It specifies CASSRMPFYEQYF.

Points on this clonotype: At one of its ends the junction is not consistent with the germline gene, which may arise from a read error. The chain carries TRBV11-2 and TRBJ2-1; TRBD2 is a possible D gene (6 bases). The CDR3 covers 15 residues. Germline CDR1 SGHAT, CDR2 FQNNGV. This CDR3 is CASSRGSESYNEHFF. The CDR3 DNA is TGTGCCAGCAGCCGGGGGAGCGAATCCTACAATGAGCATTTCTTC.

The table lists this clonotype with a few counts. This may be a read error: a much more frequent sequence differs by one nucleotide. The V gene is TRBV29-1, the J gene TRBJ2-1; 10 bases agree with TRBD2. From germline, CDR1 is SQVTM and CDR2 ANQGSEA. The CDR3 runs 16 residues. This CDR3 is CGVKWASGSSYNEQFF. Written as DNA, the CDR3 is TGCGGCGTTAAATGGGCTAGCGGGAGCTCCTACAATGAGCAGTTCTTC.

The genes are TRBV5-1 and TRBJ2-1; either TRBD1 or TRBD2 may supply D (5 bases each). The germline CDR1 and CDR2 sequences are SGHRS and YFSETQ. Trimming shortened V by 4 bases and J by 4 bases, and 15 bases separated the two germline ends. CDR3 length: 15 amino acids. CDR3 sequence: CASSVGDGSYNEQFF. Here the CDR3 DNA reads TGCGCCAGCAGCGTCGGGGACGGATCTTACAATGAGCAGTTCTTC. Using reference TRBV5-1 and TRBJ2-1 for the parts outside the CDR3, the full variable domain is KAGVTQTPRYLIKTRGQQVTLSCSPISGHRSVSWYQQTPGQGLQFLFEYFSETQRNKGNFPGRFSGRQFSNSRSEMNVSTLELGDSALYLCASSVGDGSYNEQFFGPGTRLTVL.

Worth noting for this clonotype: With a much larger clone just one base away, this may be a read error. The conserved closing phenylalanine or tryptophan is absent in this CDR3, likely reflecting a read error. CDR3 sequence reads: CASSQGLYNEQFL. The CDR3, as DNA: TGTGCCAGCAGTCAGGGATTGTACAATGAGCAGTTCTTA. The rearrangement links TRBV12-3 or TRBV12-4 to TRBJ2-1, with a weak D call TRBD1 (5 bases). Trimming took off 5 bases at V and 4 bases at J, with 9 bases between the two ends. The CDR3 contains 13 residues.

As concerns this clonotype: Since no conserved phenylalanine or tryptophan closes the CDR3, a read error is the likely cause. The DNA is left out, because the CDR3 cannot be placed on it with certainty; the CDR3 is given as TCRdb lists it. V usage is TRBV5-1 and J usage is TRBJ2-7; TRBD1, as called in the table, went unchecked against the DNA. The length of the CDR3 is 10 amino acids, counting both ends. Germline lookup yields CDR1 SGHRS and CDR2 YFSETQ. The CDR3 sequence is CASSLAEGGT.

The CDR3 loop is CASSVREGPSSPLHF. For the CDR3, the DNA is TGTGCCAGCAGCGTTAGGGAGGGTCCTAGTTCACCCCTCCACTTT. This sequence joins TRBV7-8 and TRBJ1-6, with D uncertain. This CDR3 comprises 15 residues. V lost 5 bases and J lost 9, with 17 bases in between. Germline V gene sequence: CDR1 SGHVS, CDR2 FQNEAQ.

In this sample, this clonotype turned up once. One end of the junction varies from germline; a read error may be responsible. This sequence joins TRBV29-1 and TRBJ1-2, with D unclear. The CDR3 runs to 10 residues. CDR1 and CDR2 (germline): SQVTM, ANQGSEA. This CDR3 reads CSVVDYVYTF. CDR3 DNA sequence: TGCAGTGTCGTCGACTATGTCTACACCTTC.

The chain has TRBV6-5 and TRBJ2-6; D remains unclear. Germline V gives CDR1 MNHEY, CDR2 SVGAGI. This CDR3 comprises 15 residues. Trimming took 5 bases from V and 2 from J, leaving 10 bases between them. CDR3 bases: TGTGCCAGCAGTCACGACCGGCCTGGGGCCAACGTCCTGACTTTC. This translates into CASSHDRPGANVLTF.

The genes are TRBV5-1 and TRBJ2-1; 7 bases agree with TRBD1. The CDR3 totals 16 residues. Trimming cost V 4 bases and J 9 bases; bases outside gene matches: 16. The germline CDR1 and CDR2 sequences are SGHRS and YFSETQ. The CDR3 bases are TGCGCCAGCAGCGGAACAGAACAGGGGCGCCTCATTGAGCAGTTCTTC. It specifies CASSGTEQGRLIEQFF.

As regards this clonotype: At one end, the junction sequence differs from germline, possibly due to a read error. The rearrangement joins TRBV11-2 to TRBJ2-1; D remains unclear. Germline lookup yields CDR1 SGHAT and CDR2 FQNNGV. CDR3 length: 13 residues. The CDR3 sequence: CASSLDPRNEQLF. The CDR3 nucleotides are TGTGCCAGCAGCTTAGATCCTAGGAATGAGCAGCTCTTC.

On this clonotype itself: Mismatch with germline at one junction end may stem from a read error. The V gene is TRBV12-3 or TRBV12-4, the J gene TRBJ1-6, with 8 bases aligning to TRBD1. The CDR3 is 13 residues long. The CDR3 spells CACSSTGDSHLHF. Written as DNA, the CDR3 is TGTGCCTGCAGCTCGACAGGGGATTCACACCTCCACTTT.

The V call is TRBV29-1, the J call TRBJ1-1; 8 bases fit TRBD1. Per germline, CDR1 SQVTM and CDR2 ANQGSEA. This CDR3 is 15 amino acids long. CDR3 residues: CSVCQSGTGNTEAFF. CDR3 nucleotide sequence: TGCAGTGTTTGCCAATCCGGGACAGGGAACACTGAAGCTTTCTTT.

Concerning this clonotype itself: A read error may account for a junction end that differs from germline. This sequence joins TRBV11-1 and TRBJ2-2; D is ambiguous. This CDR3 is built from 17 residues. Germline V lookup: CDR1 SGHAT, CDR2 FQDESV (reference sequence). The CDR3 protein is CASSLEDHPSNTWELFF. CDR3 nucleotides: TGTGCCAGCAGCTTAGAGGACCACCCGTCAAACACCTGGGAGCTGTTTTTT.